These 21 T cell receptor beta chains share one sample of origin, sequenced in a study of control samples from healthy donors and cancer patients (dated by TCRdb to the early 2020s). Libraries were prepared through the immunoSEQ multiplex PCR assay. TCRdb's version of the immuneACCESS table is confined to in-frame rearrangements and falls short of the full clone set. An unresolved V gene accounts for under half of the shortfall where checked; the remainder is of unknown origin. The sample records about 160,000 clones, around 90% of which are singletons. The top ten clones comprise 12% of the sample. Sequenced input: blood. Receptors originate from a man aged 25-45 years in good health.

The table lists this clone with a count of one. The V call is TRBV19, the J call TRBJ1-5; unclear D gene. CDR1 is LNHDA, CDR2 SQIVND, per germline (reference sequence). Trimming removed 4 bases from V and 7 bases from J, with 8 bases in between. This CDR3 has 12 residues. CDR3 sequence reads: CASSTSVQPQHF. CDR3 DNA sequence: TGTGCCAGTAGTACCTCAGTCCAGCCCCAGCATTTT.

This clone was seen a few times. V is TRBV6-2 or TRBV6-3 and J is TRBJ1-4; maybe TRBD1 (6 bases). Trimming left V 2 bases short and J 5 bases short, with 21 bases between. The CDR3 has 18 residues. CDR1 is MNHEY, CDR2 SVGEGT, per germline. The CDR3 nucleotides are TGTGCCAGCAGTTACGCCTCGGGGGGGGCCTCCCGCAATGAAAAACTGTTTTTT. Amino acids: CASSYASGGASRNEKLFF.

The chain is built from TRBV2 and TRBJ1-4; the match to TRBD1 covers 8 bases. V dropped 6 bases and J dropped 8; count of bases not matched to a gene: 14. From germline, CDR1 is SNHLY and CDR2 FYNNEI. The CDR3 has 16 residues. The CDR3 DNA sequence: TGTGCCAGCAGCCGACTCCCAGGGGGCAGGCCCGAAAAACTGTTTTTT. Protein: CASSRLPGGRPEKLFF.

This clone was counted once. This chain links TRBV9 with TRBJ2-7, with D perhaps matching TRBD2 (5 bases). This CDR3 has 15 residues. CDR1 is SGDLS and CDR2 is YYNGEE in the germline V gene. V lost 4 bases, J lost 4 bases, and 18 bases lay in between. Written as DNA, the CDR3 is TGTGCCAGCAGCCCAAGGGCAGAGGGAACATACGAGCAGTACTTC. This encodes CASSPRAEGTYEQYF.

The chain couples TRBV28 to TRBJ2-1; D is unresolved. The length of the CDR3 is 11 residues. The V gene's germline CDR1 is MDHEN and CDR2 SYDVKM. V was clipped by 5 bases and J by 9 bases, with 8 bases between them. CDR3 DNA sequence: TGTGCCAGCAGTCTTGCTGGTGAGCAGTTCTTC. It translates to CASSLAGEQFF.

The chain links TRBV6-5 to TRBJ1-6; tentatively, D is TRBD1 (5 bases). Germline values: CDR1 MNHEY, CDR2 SVGAGI. The CDR3 is made up of 14 amino acids. V lost 4 bases and J 7 bases, leaving 11 bases between the germline ends. CDR3 sequence reads: CASSWYRTNSPLHF. The CDR3 nucleotides are TGTGCCAGCAGTTGGTACAGGACAAATTCACCCCTCCACTTT.

The chain links TRBV10-3 to TRBJ1-4; TRBD1 is a possible D gene (5 bases). V shed 8 bases and J shed 7 bases, with 11 bases lying between them. This CDR3 spans 12 amino acids. Germline V lookup: CDR1 ENHRY, CDR2 SYGVKD. CDR3 protein: CAIGGRGEKLFF. The DNA of the CDR3 is TGTGCCATCGGGGGAAGGGGTGAAAAACTGTTTTTT.

This clone was recorded only once. This chain joins TRBV7-3 and TRBJ2-2, with D maybe TRBD1 (6 bases). From germline, CDR1 is SGHTA and CDR2 FQGTGA. This CDR3 is built from 15 residues. Trimming took 8 bases from V and 2 from J, leaving 15 bases between them. In nucleotides, the CDR3 is TGTGCCAGCCGACCCCAGGACAGAAACACCGGGGAGCTGTTTTTT. Protein product: CASRPQDRNTGELFF.

The V call is TRBV4-2, the J call TRBJ1-6, with a weak D call TRBD1 (5 bases). V was clipped by 1 base and J by 7 bases, with 8 bases between them. Germline values: CDR1 LGHNA, CDR2 YNFKEQ. This CDR3 region has 14 residues. The CDR3 here is CASSQVTVNSPLHF. The CDR3 region has the DNA TGTGCCAGCAGCCAAGTGACAGTAAATTCACCCCTCCACTTT.

The rearrangement joins TRBV5-1 to TRBJ1-1; D perhaps matches TRBD1 (5 bases). This CDR3 comprises 15 residues. Germline V lookup: CDR1 SGHRS, CDR2 YFSETQ. V lost 0 bases to trimming and J lost 5 bases, with 14 bases between them. The CDR3 region is CASSLGAPEGTEAFF. The CDR3 nucleotides are TGCGCCAGCAGCTTGGGTGCGCCGGAGGGGACTGAAGCTTTCTTT.

The rearrangement joins TRBV19 to TRBJ1-4; 8 nucleotides match TRBD1. The CDR3 is made up of 13 amino acids. Per the germline V gene, CDR1 is LNHDA and CDR2 is SQIVND (reference sequence). V trimming: 5 bases; J trimming: 4 bases; junction bases outside the gene matches: 0. The CDR3 loop is CASSGQGNEKLFF. The CDR3 nucleotides are TGTGCCAGTAGTGGACAGGGTAATGAAAAACTGTTTTTT.

The rearrangement uses TRBV10-3 and TRBJ1-1; weak D call: TRBD1 (6 bases). V shed 11 bases and J shed 3 bases, with 16 bases lying between them. The CDR3 sequence is 13 residues long. Germline CDR1 reads ENHRY; CDR2 reads SYGVKD. DNA of the CDR3: TGTGCCTCGCAACAGGGAAGTTACACTGAAGCTTTCTTT. This translates into CASQQGSYTEAFF.

This clone was seen a single time. J is TRBJ2-5 and V is TRBV23-1; D gene unclear. TRBV23-1 is annotated as an ORF whose role is uncertain. V was clipped by 5 bases and J by 0 bases, with 10 bases between them. This CDR3 has 14 residues. The DNA for the CDR3 is TGCGCCAGCAGTTCGCCAGGTCACCAAGAGACCCAGTACTTC. Translated: CASSSPGHQETQYF.

This clone was seen just once. The V gene is TRBV28, the J gene TRBJ1-2, with 9 bases that match TRBD1. The CDR3 length is 14 residues. Trimming cost V 6 bases and J 7 bases; bases outside gene matches: 9. Germline CDR1 and CDR2: MDHEN and SYDVKM. Here the CDR3 reads CASRETGGSFGYTF. The CDR3 nucleotides read TGTGCCAGCAGGGAAACAGGGGGCTCTTTTGGCTACACCTTC.

The V gene is TRBV7-9, the J gene TRBJ2-2; the D gene is possibly TRBD2 (6 bases). Germline lookup yields CDR1 SEHNR and CDR2 FQNEAQ (reference sequence). V was trimmed by 6 bases and J by 7 bases, leaving 9 bases between them. CDR3 length: 12 residues. CDR3 in amino acids: CASSSGVGELFF. Here the CDR3 DNA reads TGTGCCAGCAGTTCGGGGGTCGGGGAGCTGTTTTTT.

This clone was recorded once. The chain carries TRBV6-5 and TRBJ1-6; D unclear. Germline CDR1 is MNHEY and CDR2 is SVGAGI. The CDR3 consists of 14 residues. Trimming left V 7 bases short and J 6 bases short, with 13 bases between. The CDR3 here is CASKLETGNSPLHF. CDR3 bases: TGTGCCAGCAAGCTAGAGACCGGTAATTCACCCCTCCACTTT.

The CDR3 DNA is TGTGCCAGCAGCCAAGCTCTTAACGGCCACAATCAGCCCCAGCATTTT. Its translation: CASSQALNGHNQPQHF. V usage is TRBV4-2 and J usage is TRBJ1-5; D unresolved. The CDR3 runs to 16 residues. With 1 base removed from V and 3 bases from J, the gap between germline ends came to 13 bases. Germline-derived CDR1 and CDR2 are LGHNA and YNFKEQ.

This sequence joins TRBV2 and TRBJ1-1, with D possibly TRBD1 on 5 matching bases. In germline, CDR1 is SNHLY, CDR2 FYNNEI. The V and J ends lost 6 bases and 11 bases respectively, with 16 bases between them. The CDR3 is 12 amino acids. CDR3 protein: CASRDRVGRAFF. The CDR3 region has the DNA TGTGCCAGCAGGGACCGAGTGGGGCGGGCTTTCTTT.

In the case of this clone: Other DNA sequences in this sample translate to the same CDR3. V usage is TRBV3-1 (or the pseudogene TRBV3-2) and J usage is TRBJ1-1; no clear D gene. The V end was cut by 6 bases, the J end by 1 base, with 12 bases between. The CDR3 runs to 14 residues. Looked up from germline, CDR1 is LGHDT and CDR2 is YNNKEL (reference sequence). The CDR3 region is CASSPRTANTEAFF. CDR3 coding DNA: TGTGCCAGCAGTCCTCGGACGGCGAACACTGAAGCTTTCTTT.

The gene calls are TRBV19 and TRBJ2-2; D is tentatively TRBD1 or TRBD2 (5 bases each). V lost 3 bases to trimming and J lost 5 bases, with 10 bases between them. CDR1 is LNHDA and CDR2 is SQIVND in the germline V gene (reference sequence). This CDR3 contains 14 residues. The CDR3 DNA sequence: TGTGCCAGTAGTATCCGGGGACGGACCGGGGAGCTGTTTTTT. Encoded protein: CASSIRGRTGELFF.

This chain connects TRBV4-3 to TRBJ2-3; D is perhaps TRBD2 (5 bases). From germline, CDR1 is LGHNA and CDR2 YSLEER. Trimming cost V 1 base and J 3 bases, with 20 bases left between them. This CDR3 is built from 18 residues. CDR3 bases: TGCGCCAGCAGCCAAGGAGAGAGAGGGCTAGGTGGTACAGATACGCAGTATTTT. Translated, it gives CASSQGERGLGGTDTQYF.